This T cell receptor beta chain was documented in a study of Ad26.COV2.S vaccination and SARS-CoV-2 variants. Study-level results: Breadth measured for non-spike TCRs was similar across vaccine and placebo recipients.

Method: immunoSEQ multiplex PCR; TCRdb's copy keeps in-frame clones and lacks some. The sample contains about 350,000 clones, 86% of which appear only once. Remarks on this clone: Antigen unknown.

V lost 0 bases to trimming and J lost 0 bases; unmatched junction nucleotides: 7. This CDR3 comprises 17 residues. Germline V gives CDR1 KGHSH, CDR2 LQKENI. The treatment denotes: 19 received Ad26.COV2.S at low or high dose, single or two shots; roughly five received placebo; per-sample allocation not given. Sampling took place 63 days after the first vaccine or placebo injection. Ad26.COV2.S expressed prefusion-stabilized spike from the original Wuhan strain. The genes are TRBV18 and TRBJ2-7; 8 nucleotides line up with TRBD1. The sequences come from peripheral blood, collected in a trial of Ad26.COV2.S vaccine versus placebo. The receptor was isolated from a person between 18 and 65 years old who received the Ad26.COV2.S COVID-19 vaccine or a placebo. The DNA of the CDR3 is TGTGCCAGCTCACCACCTCCGGGACAGGTGAACTCCTACGAGCAGTACTTC. It is translated as CASSPPPGQVNSYEQYF.